This T cell receptor beta chain derives from a study of human T cells and chemical hapten exposure. About the research overall: Minor volume differences among pooled libraries chiefly drove per-sample TCR yield variation.

The V and J ends lost 1 base and 9 bases respectively, with 7 bases between them. This CDR3 is built from 11 residues. CDR1 and CDR2 (germline): DFQATT, SNEGSKA (reference sequence). Individual cDNA molecules in this library carried unique molecular identifiers. TCRdb processed the RACE reads anew with MiXCR; each CDR3 protein has one entry. This sample has 79,000 or so distinct CDR3 sequences; 9% to 12% occur once, and the top ten carry about 1.3%. Documented time point: patch test 1, 2 weeks after DPC sensitization. Regarding treatment: therapeutic diphenylcyclopropenone sensitization with weekly scalp DPC. Each donor was an alopecia patient between 18 and 70 years of age who qualified for DPC. Blood, whole and unfractionated, served as the source for total RNA extraction.

This clonotype was sampled from a woman aged 50 to 65 with alopecia areata. Some clones in this sample may be carry-over from other donors' samples. The J gene is TRBJ1-3, the V gene TRBV20-1; D call uncertain. The sequencing used whole blood, collected in connection with sensitization to the hapten diphenylcyclopropenone (DPC). In nucleotides, the CDR3 is TGCAGTGCTAGAGGGGCTGGCACCATATATTTT. Translation gives CSARGAGTIYF.